This passage covers 10 T cell receptor beta chains from one sample sequenced in a study of blood T cells in healthy people across ages. Combining a sample-barcoded 5' primer with a J-beta primer mix, a second PCR ran for about 7 to 12 cycles. TCRdb re-analysed the 5' RACE reads in MiXCR, keeping a single row per CDR3 protein. The sample has 1.5 million to 2 million distinct CDR3 sequences, roughly 27% seen once. The sample was blood. Receptors originate from a young woman in good health.

The table lists this clonotype with a few counts. The chain combines TRBV7-9 with TRBJ1-1; D might be TRBD1 (6 bases). Trimming shortened V by 1 base and J by 0 bases, and 18 bases separated the two germline ends. Germline assignment: CDR1 SEHNR and CDR2 FQNEAQ (reference sequence). There are 18 residues in the CDR3. CDR3 DNA sequence: TGTGCCAGCAGCTTAGGCAGACCAGGGGTTCGTATGAACACTGAAGCTTTCTTT. Translating gives CASSLGRPGVRMNTEAFF.

In its sample, this clonotype was seen a few times. The V call is TRBV20-1, the J call TRBJ2-1, with 7 bases aligning to TRBD1. Germline loops: CDR1 DFQATT, CDR2 SNEGSKA (reference sequence). V was clipped by 3 bases and J by 10 bases; unmatched bases: 15. The CDR3 consists of 15 residues. CDR3 nucleotides: TGCAGTGCTAGGATTGGGACAGTCCTGCGCGGGGAGCAGTTCTTC. It translates to CSARIGTVLRGEQFF.

The chain has TRBV7-9 and TRBJ2-4, with TRBD2 matching 9 bases. The CDR3 extends over 17 amino acids. V lost 1 base to trimming and J lost 13 bases; unmatched junction nucleotides: 17. In germline, CDR1 is SEHNR, CDR2 FQNEAQ (reference sequence). CDR3: CASSLVSGGLLRGEQYF. The CDR3 bases are TGTGCCAGCAGCTTAGTTAGCGGGGGCCTGCTGAGGGGTGAGCAGTACTTC.

The chain employs TRBV20-1 and TRBJ2-7, with 9 bases aligning to TRBD2. The CDR3 extends over 13 amino acids. The V gene end was trimmed by 6 bases and the J gene end by 0 bases; junction bases not matched to a gene: 3. Germline lookup yields CDR1 DFQATT and CDR2 SNEGSKA (reference sequence). CDR3 region: CSAQRGDSYEQYF. CDR3 bases: TGCAGTGCGCAGCGGGGGGACTCCTACGAGCAGTACTTC.

The chain has TRBV5-1 and TRBJ2-5; 9 bases line up with TRBD2. Germline values: CDR1 SGHRS, CDR2 YFSETQ. This CDR3 comprises 18 residues. J gave up 1 base and V 3 bases, and 13 bases lay outside the gene matches. The CDR3 loop is CASSSRTSELRVQETQYF. CDR3 sequence (DNA): TGCGCCAGCAGCTCTCGGACTAGCGAGTTGCGGGTCCAAGAGACCCAGTACTTC.

There are many counts of this clonotype. V usage is TRBV7-9 and J usage is TRBJ2-1; D not resolved. CDR1 is SEHNR, CDR2 FQNEAQ, per germline (reference sequence). Trimming removed 3 bases from V and 13 bases from J, with 13 bases in between. The CDR3 has 12 residues. The CDR3 DNA follows: TGTGCCAGCAGCTTGTCGGCGGAAGAACAGTTCTTC. Its protein is CASSLSAEEQFF.

This sequence joins TRBV7-9 and TRBJ2-2; 13 bases align to TRBD2. This CDR3 spans 20 amino acids. Per the germline V gene, CDR1 is SEHNR and CDR2 is FQNEAQ (reference sequence). Unmatched junction bases numbered 16, after V lost 5 bases and J lost 4 bases. The CDR3 DNA reads as TGTGCCAGCAGCGCCCGGGGCGGACTAGCGGGGGCCTCCTCCACCGGGGAGCTGTTTTTT. Its protein product is CASSARGGLAGASSTGELFF.

This clonotype was observed at least ten times. The V and J genes are TRBV4-1 and TRBJ1-4; 8 bases map to TRBD1. CDR3 length equals 15 residues. Trimming removed 4 bases from V and 6 bases from J; junction bases left unmatched: 7. Germline loops: CDR1 MGHRA, CDR2 YSYEKL. For the CDR3, the DNA is TGCGCCAGCAGCCGAACCGGGACAGGTTATGAAAAACTGTTTTTT. This codes for CASSRTGTGYEKLFF.

The chain joins TRBV2 to TRBJ1-4, with D unclear. The CDR3 is 14 residues long. The V gene lost 4 bases and the J gene lost 0 bases, with 6 bases spanning the gap. Germline lookup yields CDR1 SNHLY and CDR2 FYNNEI. The CDR3 protein is CASSVLATNEKLFF. The CDR3 nucleotides read TGTGCCAGCAGTGTGCTTGCAACTAATGAAAAACTGTTTTTT.

Note on this clonotype: An end of the junction differs from the germline gene, which may be a read error. Here the CDR3 DNA reads TGCGCCAGCAGGTCCGGGACAGCCAATTCACCCCACCACTTT. Translating it yields CASRSGTANSPHHF. The chain combines TRBV5-1 with TRBJ1-6; 7 bases align to TRBD1. The CDR3 contains 14 residues. Germline lookup yields CDR1 SGHRS and CDR2 YFSETQ. The full variable domain, with the rest looked up from reference TRBV5-1 and TRBJ1-6, is KAGVTQTPRYLIKTRGQQVTLSCSPISGHRSVSWYQQTPGQGLQFLFEYFSETQRNKGNFPGRFSGRQFSNSRSEMNVSTLELGDSALYLCASRSGTANSPHHFGNGTRLTVT.